The clone carrying this TCR beta chain showed up many times. The sample comes from a study of T-cell reconstitution after alpha-beta-depleted transplantation in children. For TCRbeta, the library was prepared with unique molecular identifiers. TCRdb reanalysed the PCR reads using MiXCR and keeps one entry per CDR3 protein. The sample yields 70,000 to 95,000 distinct CDR3 sequences, more than 9% seen once. This TCR was recovered from a human donor who donated a stem cell graft to a child with inherited bone marrow failure. The sequences come from PBMCs from the stem cell graft donor, collected from the stem cell graft.

The CDR3, as DNA: TGCAGTGCTAGAGGGAGGGTGGCTGAAGCTTTCTTT. This gives the protein CSARGRVAEAFF. This chain connects TRBV20-1 to TRBJ1-1, with D unresolved. This CDR3 spans 12 amino acids. Germline values: CDR1 DFQATT, CDR2 SNEGSKA (reference sequence). The ends were cut back, 1 base at V and 6 bases at J, with 9 bases in the middle.